The clone carrying this T cell receptor (beta chain) was seen once. The data belong to a study of blood T cell repertoires in COVID-19. On the study more broadly: Some COVID-19 samples were acute and others convalescent; all came from the United States, Italy and Spain.

Clones were sequenced by immunoSEQ multiplex PCR, and TCRdb holds only the in-frame ones, with some missing. The data contain some 140,000 clones, roughly 78% of them singletons. There are 13 residues in the CDR3. In germline, CDR1 is SEHNR, CDR2 FQNEAQ (reference sequence). V was trimmed by 3 bases and J by 6 bases, leaving 12 bases between them. The sample taken for sequencing was peripheral blood. This rearrangement joins TRBV7-9 to TRBJ2-7, with D possibly matching TRBD2 (6 bases). This sequence originates from a man aged 55 to 69 with acute or convalescent COVID-19. CDR3 residues: CASSFGGGGEQYF. DNA of the CDR3: TGTGCCAGCAGCTTCGGGGGAGGAGGCGAGCAGTACTTC.